A selection of T cell receptor beta chains follows, all from one sample in a study of response to subunit inactivated influenza vaccine. TCRdb passed the RT-PCR reads through MiXCR, listing each CDR3 protein once. The sample holds 590,000 or so distinct CDR3 sequences, less than 15% seen once. The material was PBMCs from blood, obtained 14 to 15 days before vaccination. The receptor set was obtained from a man aged 50-59 years who received an inactivated influenza vaccine. CDR3s leave out the opening cysteine and the closing phenylalanine or tryptophan. Clone size, where shown, is once, few, many, or a class for clones that have expanded.

J: TRBJ2-7
V: TRBV10-3
size: -
CDR3: AIRNRLAGAYEQY

J: TRBJ2-1
V: TRBV6-1
size: few
CDR3: ASSANNEQF

J: TRBJ2-1
V: TRBV2
size: few
CDR3: ASSEEVSSYNEQF

J: TRBJ1-1
V: TRBV12-3/TRBV12-4
size: few
CDR3: ASSNILTEAF

J: TRBJ2-3
V: TRBV4-2
size: -
CDR3: ASSRGQGLADPLGNTQY

J: TRBJ2-1
V: TRBV20-1
size: few
CDR3: SARKTSGGVRYNEQF

J: TRBJ1-5
V: TRBV5-1
size: many
CDR3: ASSLNPGSGQPQH

J: TRBJ1-5
V: TRBV12-3/TRBV12-4
size: -
CDR3: ASSLDDLSKQPQH

J: TRBJ2-1
V: TRBV24-1
size: few
CDR3: ATSDPSGSLLHEQF

J: TRBJ1-5
V: TRBV20-1
size: few
CDR3: SAMSQGGRSNQPQH

J: TRBJ2-7
V: TRBV7-2
size: many
CDR3: ASSKDRYEQY

J: TRBJ2-3
V: TRBV6-1
size: -
CDR3: ASNRGVSTDTQY

J: TRBJ2-2
V: TRBV2
size: few
CDR3: ASRGLAPGLF

J: TRBJ1-1
V: TRBV6-1
size: many
CDR3: ASSPALNTEAF

J: TRBJ2-5
V: TRBV30
size: -
CDR3: ACKQGPQY

J: TRBJ1-6
V: TRBV4-1
size: few
CDR3: ASSPPSGKYSPLH

J: TRBJ2-2
V: TRBV28
size: few
CDR3: ASSWRRGRNTGELF

J: TRBJ2-3
V: TRBV7-9
size: few
CDR3: ASSRGLASDTQY

J: TRBJ1-5
V: TRBV11-2
size: -
CDR3: ASSLGPQLAHH

J: TRBJ1-2
V: TRBV5-1
size: -
CDR3: ASSSQPQGPLEGYT

J: TRBJ2-1
V: TRBV7-8
size: few
CDR3: ASGARRSSYNEQF

J: TRBJ2-7
V: TRBV28
size: many
CDR3: ASSLSPSSYEQY

J: TRBJ2-5
V: TRBV4-2
size: few
CDR3: ASSQVQGGVRETQY

J: TRBJ2-1
V: TRBV5-5
size: -
CDR3: ASSMGGGPQPYNEQF

J: TRBJ2-4
V: TRBV3-1
size: -
CDR3: ASSPRGLGGAKNIQY

J: TRBJ2-1
V: TRBV18
size: many
CDR3: ASSPGLAGASSYNEQF

J: TRBJ2-5
V: TRBV20-1
size: many
CDR3: SARGPGTGVQY

J: TRBJ2-5
V: TRBV5-1
size: -
CDR3: ASSISGRGFQETQY

J: TRBJ2-1
V: TRBV20-1
size: few
CDR3: SARGPAAIYNEQF

J: TRBJ1-5
V: TRBV7-8
size: few
CDR3: ASSVSGPSNQPQH

J: TRBJ2-2
V: TRBV2
size: -
CDR3: ASSFVLNTGELF

J: TRBJ2-1
V: TRBV10-3
size: -
CDR3: AISESRGAYNEQF

J: TRBJ2-1
V: TRBV7-2
size: few
CDR3: ATRLGDEQF

J: TRBJ2-2
V: TRBV9
size: -
CDR3: ASQGANTGELF

J: TRBJ1-2
V: TRBV12-3/TRBV12-4
size: -
CDR3: ASRGTVHGYT

J: TRBJ1-5
V: TRBV10-3
size: few
CDR3: AISPGQTNQPQH

J: TRBJ2-5
V: TRBV6-1
size: many
CDR3: ASSDWDSQETQY

J: TRBJ2-5
V: TRBV12-3/TRBV12-4
size: few
CDR3: ASSLAGQGRETQY

J: TRBJ2-5
V: TRBV7-9
size: -
CDR3: ASSLNNRGETQY

J: TRBJ2-6
V: TRBV27
size: -
CDR3: ASSLRTSGANVLT

J: TRBJ2-5
V: TRBV15
size: few
CDR3: ATSRDRTGTETQY

J: TRBJ2-4
V: TRBV2
size: few
CDR3: ASSELGQNIQY

J: TRBJ2-1
V: TRBV7-2
size: -
CDR3: ASSFDAPGRPLIEQF

J: TRBJ1-1
V: TRBV10-3
size: few
CDR3: AISSAGNTEAF

J: TRBJ2-7
V: TRBV5-5
size: -
CDR3: ASTRQLQTYEQY

J: TRBJ1-1
V: TRBV7-9
size: few
CDR3: ASSRRDRASTEAF

J: TRBJ1-5
V: TRBV5-5
size: -
CDR3: ASSLGQHSNQPQH

J: TRBJ2-7
V: TRBV27
size: -
CDR3: ASSSLTGPYEQY

J: TRBJ2-2
V: TRBV6-1
size: -
CDR3: ASSPSLLAGGLYTGELF

J: TRBJ1-3
V: TRBV7-2
size: few
CDR3: ASSLEAAYGNTIY

J: TRBJ1-5
V: TRBV6-1
size: -
CDR3: ASSEIPGQFYSNQPQH

J: TRBJ2-2
V: TRBV20-1
size: few
CDR3: SARDRGGTGELF

J: TRBJ2-7
V: TRBV10-3
size: -
CDR3: AISDRHLGTNKFEQY